These T cell receptor beta chains were read from a single sample in a study of shared clonotypes between healthy human individuals. Some clones are missing from TCRdb's copy, which holds only in-frame ones; the method was immunoSEQ multiplex PCR. The sample has around 2.3 million clones, about 94% seen once. Sequenced input: naive CD4+ T cells sorted from blood. The source is a man aged 18 to 35 in good health. Each CDR3 is given with its conserved first and last residue. Fields, in order: D gene, clone size, J gene, V gene, CDR3 DNA, CDR3 protein. The D gene is left open where the match is weak. Size is stated for part of the rows, as once, few or many counts, or as a class when the clone is expanded.

D: -; size: -; J: TRBJ2-5; V: TRBV18; DNA: TGTGCCAGCTCCGGGGCCCAAGAGACCCAGTACTTC; CDR3: CASSGAQETQYF
D: -; size: -; J: TRBJ1-2; V: TRBV28; DNA: TGTGCCAGCAGTTTCCGGGGCCTCCCCTCCTATGGCTACACCTTC; CDR3: CASSFRGLPSYGYTF
D: -; size: -; J: TRBJ1-2; V: TRBV29-1; DNA: TGCAGCGTTGCGGGGGGGGAGAGCTACACCTTC; CDR3: CSVAGGESYTF
D: -; size: -; J: TRBJ2-2; V: TRBV7-9; DNA: TGTGCCAGCAGCCCGAAGCTCGGGACCGGGGAGCTGTTTTTT; CDR3: CASSPKLGTGELFF
D: TRBD1; size: -; J: TRBJ1-4; V: TRBV10-3; DNA: TGTGCCAGCGGGACAGGGGATGAAAAACTGTTTTTT; CDR3: CASGTGDEKLFF
D: TRBD1; size: -; J: TRBJ1-2; V: TRBV10-3; DNA: TGTGCCATCAGTGAGCCATCCGCCACAGGGGGCTTCTATGGCTACACCTTC; CDR3: CAISEPSATGGFYGYTF
D: -; size: -; J: TRBJ2-7; V: TRBV7-2; DNA: TGTGCCAGCAGCTCCGGCGGGGTCACCGAGCAGTACTTC; CDR3: CASSSGGVTEQYF
D: -; size: -; J: TRBJ2-7; V: TRBV18; DNA: TGTGCCAGCTCACCGGTTACTAGCCGCGAGCAGTACTTC; CDR3: CASSPVTSREQYF
D: -; size: -; J: TRBJ2-3; V: TRBV2; DNA: TGTGCCACGGCCGGAGACCCAGATACGCAGTATTTT; CDR3: CATAGDPDTQYF
D: -; size: -; J: TRBJ2-2; V: TRBV2; DNA: TGTGCCAGCAACGTCGTCCTGGACACGAACACCGGGGAGCTGTTTTTT; CDR3: CASNVVLDTNTGELFF
D: -; size: -; J: TRBJ2-2; V: TRBV18; DNA: TGTGCCAGCTCACCAAAGGGCGGAGGGACGAGGAACACCGGGGAGCTGTTTTTT; CDR3: CASSPKGGGTRNTGELFF
D: TRBD2; size: -; J: TRBJ2-3; V: TRBV5-1; DNA: TGCGCCAGCAGCCCTCCGACTAGCGGGTTAACAGATACGCAGTATTTT; CDR3: CASSPPTSGLTDTQYF
D: -; size: -; J: TRBJ2-2; V: TRBV6-5; DNA: TGTGCCAGCAGACCCCAGGGTGCCAACACCGGGGAGCTGTTTTTT; CDR3: CASRPQGANTGELFF
D: -; size: -; J: TRBJ1-6; V: TRBV15; DNA: TGTGCCACCAGCAGTGAGGTCCGGTATAATTCACCCCTCCACTTT; CDR3: CATSSEVRYNSPLHF
D: -; size: -; J: TRBJ2-7; V: TRBV10-1; DNA: TGCGCCAGCAGTGAGTCTACGGTGGAGGAGCAGTACTTC; CDR3: CASSESTVEEQYF
D: -; size: -; J: TRBJ2-5; V: TRBV20-1; DNA: -; CDR3: CSSAPGHF
D: -; size: -; J: TRBJ2-2; V: TRBV6-5; DNA: TGTGCCAGCAAGGCGGACTCTTACACCGGGGAGCTGTTTTTT; CDR3: CASKADSYTGELFF
D: -; size: -; J: TRBJ1-1; V: TRBV20-1; DNA: TGCAGTGCTAGCACAGGCACTGAAGCTTTCTTT; CDR3: CSASTGTEAFF
D: -; size: once; J: TRBJ2-5; V: TRBV19; DNA: TGTGCCAGTAGTACTTTAGCCCCTCCAGGGTTCGAGACCCAGTACTTC; CDR3: CASSTLAPPGFETQYF
D: TRBD1; size: -; J: TRBJ2-7; V: TRBV27; DNA: TGTGCCAGCAGTCGCCGGGCGGGGACAGGCCCCTACGAGCAGTACTTC; CDR3: CASSRRAGTGPYEQYF
D: -; size: -; J: TRBJ1-1; V: TRBV5-1; DNA: TGCGCCAGCAGCTTGCAGGCAGCTTCATTGAACACTGAAGCTTTCTTT; CDR3: CASSLQAASLNTEAFF
D: -; size: -; J: TRBJ1-3; V: TRBV7-2; DNA: TGTGCCAGCAGCCCCCCGTACGGCAGGGTCTCTGGAAACACCATATATTTT; CDR3: CASSPPYGRVSGNTIYF
D: -; size: -; J: TRBJ1-3; V: TRBV29-1; DNA: TGCAGCGTTGCCGCCTCTGGAAACACCATATATTTT; CDR3: CSVAASGNTIYF
D: -; size: -; J: TRBJ1-2; V: TRBV7-9; DNA: TGTGCCAGCAGCCCCGACGGTAACTATGGCTACACCTTC; CDR3: CASSPDGNYGYTF
D: TRBD1; size: -; J: TRBJ1-2; V: TRBV25-1; DNA: TGTGCCAGCAGTGAAGAAGGGGGCGGCTATGGCTACACCTTC; CDR3: CASSEEGGGYGYTF
D: TRBD2; size: once; J: TRBJ2-1; V: TRBV5-4; DNA: TGTGCCAGCAGCTTACGCGGGAGGGCCGATGAGCAGTTCTTC; CDR3: CASSLRGRADEQFF
D: -; size: -; J: TRBJ1-5; V: TRBV29-1; DNA: TGCAGCGTTGGAACAAACGGCGGCAATCAGCCCCAGCATTTT; CDR3: CSVGTNGGNQPQHF
D: -; size: once; J: TRBJ2-4; V: TRBV30; DNA: TGTGCCTGGAGTGTAAAGGGCGCCAAAAACATTCAGTACTTC; CDR3: CAWSVKGAKNIQYF
D: TRBD2; size: -; J: TRBJ2-5; V: TRBV5-1; DNA: TGCGCCAGCAGCTTGGTTAGGGGACTAGCGGGATTAGAGGCCCAGTACTTC; CDR3: CASSLVRGLAGLEAQYF
D: TRBD2; size: -; J: TRBJ2-5; V: TRBV10-3; DNA: TGTGCCATCAGCGGGACTAGCGGGGGGGCCGTAGAGACCCAGTACTTC; CDR3: CAISGTSGGAVETQYF
D: TRBD1; size: -; J: TRBJ2-7; V: TRBV5-4; DNA: TGTGCCAGCAGCTCGGACAGGGTAGGCGAGCAGTACTTC; CDR3: CASSSDRVGEQYF
D: -; size: -; J: TRBJ2-1; V: TRBV30; DNA: TGTGCCTGGAAATTGGAACGGAAGAGCTCCTACAATGAGCAGTTCTTC; CDR3: CAWKLERKSSYNEQFF
D: TRBD1; size: -; J: TRBJ1-6; V: TRBV2; DNA: TGTGCCAGTAAAAGGGAGACAGGGGTCAATTCACCCCTCCACTTT; CDR3: CASKRETGVNSPLHF
D: -; size: -; J: TRBJ2-7; V: TRBV6-1; DNA: TGTGCCAGCCACCTTGGGGACAACTCCTACGAGCAGTACTTC; CDR3: CASHLGDNSYEQYF
D: -; size: -; J: TRBJ2-3; V: TRBV5-1; DNA: TGCGCCAGCAGGATGATAGCGAGCACAGATACGCAGTATTTT; CDR3: CASRMIASTDTQYF
D: -; size: -; J: TRBJ1-2; V: TRBV7-2; DNA: TGTGCCAGCAGCATAGAAGTCTTACCTCGTGGCTACACCTTC; CDR3: CASSIEVLPRGYTF
D: -; size: -; J: TRBJ1-1; V: TRBV18; DNA: TGTGCCAGCTCACCTCTCTCCGGAAACACTGAAGCTTTCTTT; CDR3: CASSPLSGNTEAFF
D: -; size: once; J: TRBJ2-7; V: TRBV7-9; DNA: TGTGCCAGCAGCTTACACAGGGAGAGCTCCTACGAGCAGTACTTC; CDR3: CASSLHRESSYEQYF
D: TRBD2; size: once; J: TRBJ2-2; V: TRBV11-3; DNA: TGTGCCAGCAGCTCCCGACTACTAGCGGGGGGGCTCACCGGGGAGCTGTTTTTT; CDR3: CASSSRLLAGGLTGELFF
D: -; size: -; J: TRBJ1-2; V: TRBV7-6; DNA: TGTGCCAGCAGCAGAGGACAGAACGGCTACACCTTC; CDR3: CASSRGQNGYTF
D: -; size: -; J: TRBJ2-3; V: TRBV5-1; DNA: TGCGCCAGCAGCTTGGGCCAATCAGATACGCAGTATTTT; CDR3: CASSLGQSDTQYF
D: -; size: few; J: TRBJ1-5; V: TRBV6-6; DNA: TGTGCCAGCAGTGGGCAAGGGAGGCATCAGCCCCAGCATTTT; CDR3: CASSGQGRHQPQHF
D: -; size: -; J: TRBJ1-2; V: TRBV6-1; DNA: TGTGCCAGCAGTGAAGACTATGGCTACACCTTC; CDR3: CASSEDYGYTF
D: TRBD2; size: -; J: TRBJ2-7; V: TRBV6-1; DNA: TGTGCCAGCAGTGTAGAGCACTGGACTAGCGGACAGTACGAGCAGTACTTC; CDR3: CASSVEHWTSGQYEQYF
D: TRBD2; size: -; J: TRBJ2-3; V: TRBV6-1; DNA: TGTGCCAGTTCACCGGGACTAGCGTCAGATACGCAGTATTTT; CDR3: CASSPGLASDTQYF
D: -; size: -; J: TRBJ2-4; V: TRBV4-1; DNA: TGCGCCAGCAGCGCAACAGGGTTCGCCAAAAACATTCAGTACTTC; CDR3: CASSATGFAKNIQYF
D: TRBD1; size: -; J: TRBJ1-5; V: TRBV7-2; DNA: TGTGCCAGCAGCCTACAGGGGACATTTCAGCCCCAGCATTTT; CDR3: CASSLQGTFQPQHF
D: TRBD1; size: -; J: TRBJ1-5; V: TRBV29-1; DNA: TGCAGCGTTGGGACAGGGGGACGAAATCAGCCCCAGCATTTT; CDR3: CSVGTGGRNQPQHF
D: -; size: -; J: TRBJ2-7; V: TRBV10-3; DNA: TGTGCCACCAGGGTCTCCTACGAGCAGTACTTC; CDR3: CATRVSYEQYF
D: -; size: -; J: TRBJ2-3; V: TRBV5-1; DNA: TGCGCCAGCAGCGCCTTTACAGATACGCAGTATTTT; CDR3: CASSAFTDTQYF
D: -; size: -; J: TRBJ1-4; V: TRBV5-1; DNA: TGCGCCAGCAGCTTGTTGGCTACAGGGAATGAAAAACTGTTTTTT; CDR3: CASSLLATGNEKLFF
D: -; size: -; J: TRBJ1-2; V: TRBV27; DNA: TGTGCCAGCAAGGACCAAGAGGGCTATGGCTACACCTTC; CDR3: CASKDQEGYGYTF
D: TRBD1; size: -; J: TRBJ1-6; V: TRBV7-2; DNA: TGTGCCAGCAGCATGGACAGGGGCGTTACTAATTCACCCCTCCACTTT; CDR3: CASSMDRGVTNSPLHF
D: TRBD2; size: -; J: TRBJ2-3; V: TRBV11-2; DNA: TGTGCCAGCAGCCTGACTGGACTAGCGGTCACAGATACGCAGTATTTT; CDR3: CASSLTGLAVTDTQYF
D: TRBD1; size: -; J: TRBJ2-5; V: TRBV5-4; DNA: TGTGCCAGCAGCTCCCTAGACAGGGGCCAAGAGACCCAGTACTTC; CDR3: CASSSLDRGQETQYF